The 17 T cell receptor beta chains presented below share a single source sample, sequenced in a study of shared T cell receptors in the human thymus. The data were produced by immunoSEQ multiplex PCR, yet TCRdb's version contains in-frame clones alone and is incomplete. The profile shows about 380,000 clones, around 95% of them singletons. Sequenced input: thymocytes. The source of these receptors is a human donor.

The chain has TRBV4-3 and TRBJ2-7; 8 bases fit TRBD1. This CDR3 has 16 residues. J lost 4 bases, V lost 0 bases, and 8 bases had no gene match. Germline CDR1 LGHNA, CDR2 YSLEER. The CDR3 bases are TGCGCCAGCAGCCAAGATGAGGCAGGGGGCGGGTACGAGCAGTACTTC. Its translation is CASSQDEAGGGYEQYF.

The rearrangement uses TRBV29-1 and TRBJ1-4; D ambiguous. The CDR3 covers 12 residues. The ends were cut back, 7 bases at V and 10 bases at J, with 16 bases in the middle. Germline-derived CDR1 and CDR2 are SQVTM and ANQGSEA. CDR3 in DNA: TGCAGCGCGGGTGCCTGGGGTGGAAAACTGTTTTTT. Its translation is CSAGAWGGKLFF.

V is TRBV30 and J is TRBJ2-7; 9 nucleotides align to TRBD2. This CDR3 has 15 residues. The germline gives CDR1 GTSNPN, CDR2 SVGIG (reference sequence). V shed 3 bases and J 1 base; nucleotides not matched to a gene: 7. CDR3 coding DNA: TGTGCCTGGAGCCAACTAGCGGGTCCTTCCTACGAGCAGTACTTC. The encoded protein is CAWSQLAGPSYEQYF.

This clone occurred a few times. This chain connects TRBV14 to TRBJ1-4; D gene ambiguous. V shed 4 bases and J shed 7 bases, with 7 bases lying between them. From germline, CDR1 is SGHDN and CDR2 FVKESK. This CDR3 has 12 residues. As DNA, the CDR3 is TGTGCCAGCAGCCGGACGTCTGAAAAACTGTTTTTT. Its translation: CASSRTSEKLFF.

The rearrangement uses TRBV28 and TRBJ2-2, with D hard to call. Per germline, CDR1 MDHEN and CDR2 SYDVKM. The ends were cut back, 3 bases at V and 7 bases at J, with 9 bases in the middle. This CDR3 is 13 amino acids long. The CDR3 DNA sequence: TGTGCCAGCAGTTTTATGGTTGGCGGGGAGCTGTTTTTT. Amino acid sequence: CASSFMVGGELFF.

The chain links TRBV15 to TRBJ2-1; TRBD1 is a possible D gene (6 bases). Germline-derived CDR1 and CDR2 are LNHNV and YYDKDF (reference sequence). The V and J ends lost 5 bases and 3 bases respectively, with 23 bases between them. The CDR3 has 18 residues. CDR3 nucleotides: TGTGCCACCAGCCGAGGAACAGGGTGCCCCTTGCTCTACAATGAGCAGTTCTTC. Its translation is CATSRGTGCPLLYNEQFF.

The chain has TRBV6-4 and TRBJ2-1; 9 bases are a match to TRBD2. Germline V lookup: CDR1 MRHNA, CDR2 SNTAGT. The CDR3 sequence is 14 residues long. V trimming: 6 bases; J trimming: 4 bases; junction bases outside the gene matches: 4. The chain's CDR3 is CASSPSGKYNEQFF. CDR3 coding DNA: TGTGCCAGCAGCCCTAGCGGGAAGTACAATGAGCAGTTCTTC.

CDR3 nucleotide sequence: TGTGCCAGCAGCCAAGATTTTTGGACTAGCGAACGGAGCACAGATACGCAGTATTTT. This translates into CASSQDFWTSERSTDTQYF. The chain couples TRBV14 to TRBJ2-3; 9 nucleotides agree with TRBD2. J was trimmed by 0 bases and V by 0 bases; bases with no gene match: 10. This CDR3 is 19 amino acids long. CDR1 SGHDN and CDR2 FVKESK come from the germline V gene.

This clone was found once. J is TRBJ2-7 and V is TRBV11-2; tentatively, D is TRBD2 (5 bases). The CDR3 has 17 residues. Germline V gene lookup returns CDR1 SGHAT and CDR2 FQNNGV. V lost 4 bases, J lost 0 bases, and 19 bases lay in between. CDR3: CASSWPPQRSSSYEQYF. CDR3 coding DNA: TGTGCCAGCAGCTGGCCCCCCCAGCGGAGTAGCTCCTACGAGCAGTACTTC.

The chain combines TRBV28 with TRBJ2-4; 7 bases align to TRBD1. The germline gives CDR1 MDHEN, CDR2 SYDVKM. CDR3 length equals 15 residues. V trimming: 7 bases; J trimming: 3 bases; junction bases outside the gene matches: 9. CDR3 sequence (DNA): TGTGCCAGCACCCCAGAGGGGGCGGGCAAAAACATTCAGTACTTC. It translates to CASTPEGAGKNIQYF. The whole variable domain, remainder taken from reference TRBV28 and TRBJ2-4, is DVKVTQSSRYLVKRTGEKVFLECVQDMDHENMFWYRQDPGLGLRLIYFSYDVKMKEKGDIPEGYSVSREKKERFSLILESASTNQTSMYLCASTPEGAGKNIQYFGAGTRLSVL.

The chain employs TRBV7-9 and TRBJ2-1; 9 nucleotides agree with TRBD1. The germline gives CDR1 SEHNR, CDR2 FQNEAQ (reference sequence). The CDR3 loop spans 16 amino acids. Trimming cost V 0 bases and J 7 bases; bases outside gene matches: 7. The CDR3 loop is CASSLATGGPLNEQFF. The CDR3 nucleotides are TGTGCCAGCAGCTTAGCAACAGGGGGCCCTTTGAATGAGCAGTTCTTC.

Details on this clone: Likely a read error: the CDR3 ends without its conserved phenylalanine or tryptophan. It is unclear where the CDR3 begins or ends on the DNA, so no DNA is shown, and the CDR3 is as TCRdb lists it. V usage is TRBV7-6 and J usage is TRBJ2-7; TRBD2, the table's D call, lacks a check against the DNA. The CDR3 sequence runs 13 residues, both termini included. CDR1 is SGHVS, CDR2 FNYEAQ, per germline. CDR3 region: CASTNFPGGAKSL.

The chain employs TRBV5-1 and TRBJ2-3, with D maybe TRBD2 (7 bases). The ends were cut back, 1 base at V and 14 bases at J, with 20 bases in the middle. The CDR3 has 14 amino acids. Germline CDR1 is SGHRS and CDR2 is YFSETQ. The CDR3 region has the DNA TGCGCCAGCAGCTTGTCGGCGGGGGCCCCGGAGTGGTATTTT. Its protein is CASSLSAGAPEWYF.

The genes are TRBV2 and TRBJ2-1; D is possibly TRBD1 or TRBD2 (5 bases each). This CDR3 region has 12 residues. Germline CDR1 reads SNHLY; CDR2 reads FYNNEI. V gave up 8 bases and J gave up 6 bases, with 11 bases separating them. Written as DNA, the CDR3 is TGTGCCAGCGGTGGGACGGCCAATGAGCAGTTCTTC. Its protein is CASGGTANEQFF.

This clone was seen once. The gene calls are TRBV19 and TRBJ1-4; D uncertain. V gave up 2 bases and J gave up 2 bases, with 18 bases separating them. This CDR3 is 18 amino acids long. Germline V lookup: CDR1 LNHDA, CDR2 SQIVND (reference sequence). Here the CDR3 reads CASSISVSPRATNEKLFF. The CDR3 DNA is TGTGCCAGTAGTATATCCGTCAGTCCGAGGGCGACTAATGAAAAACTGTTTTTT.

This clone was recorded only once. The chain is built from TRBV28 and TRBJ2-5; 7 bases match TRBD2. Germline assignment: CDR1 MDHEN and CDR2 SYDVKM. The junction had 10 bases not matched to a gene; V was cut back by 3 bases and J by 3 bases. This CDR3 has 16 amino acids. DNA for the CDR3: TGTGCCAGCAGTTTTTGGGCAGGGAGGGTGGAAGAGACCCAGTACTTC. This gives the protein CASSFWAGRVEETQYF.

The chain links TRBV19 to TRBJ2-5, with 7 nucleotides matching TRBD1. The V and J ends lost 6 bases and 4 bases, in that order; junction bases with no gene match: 5. This CDR3 has 13 residues. Germline values: CDR1 LNHDA, CDR2 SQIVND (reference sequence). The CDR3 coding sequence is TGTGCCAGTAGCGGACAGGCCCGAGAGACCCAGTACTTC. Residues: CASSGQARETQYF.